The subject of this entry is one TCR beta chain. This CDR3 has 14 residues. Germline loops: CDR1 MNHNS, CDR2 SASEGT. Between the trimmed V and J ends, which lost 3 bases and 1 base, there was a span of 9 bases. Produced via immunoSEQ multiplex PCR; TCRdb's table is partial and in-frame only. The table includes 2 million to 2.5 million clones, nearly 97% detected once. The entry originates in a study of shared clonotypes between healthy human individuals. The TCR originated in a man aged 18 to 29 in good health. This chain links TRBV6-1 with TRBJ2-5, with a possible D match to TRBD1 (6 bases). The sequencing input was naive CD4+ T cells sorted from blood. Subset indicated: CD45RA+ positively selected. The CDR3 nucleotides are TGTGCCAGCAGTGAGTACAGGGTCCAAGAGACCCAGTACTTC. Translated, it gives CASSEYRVQETQYF.